The next 23 T cell receptor beta chains were all read from a single sample in a study of blood T cell repertoires in COVID-19 (dated by TCRdb to about 2020). Library preparation employed the immunoSEQ multiplex PCR assay. What TCRdb holds here is the immuneACCESS table cut down to in-frame rearrangements. Part of the clones is not present; checked against another copy, under half of the missing clones reflect an unresolved V gene, and the others are unexplained. The sample has 200,000 to 250,000 clones on record, approximately 89% of them singletons. The ten largest clones capture roughly 5% of the sample. The sample was peripheral blood. Receptors originate from a woman aged 40 to 50 with acute or convalescent COVID-19.

The chain has TRBV2 and TRBJ1-1, with 7 bases matching TRBD1. Germline CDR1 and CDR2: SNHLY and FYNNEI. J gave up 1 base and V 8 bases, and 4 bases lay outside the gene matches. The CDR3 extends over 13 amino acids. The DNA of the CDR3 is TGTGCCAGCGGGGGACAGCCGAACACTGAAGCTTTCTTT. Its protein product is CASGGQPNTEAFF.

The chain has TRBV1 and TRBJ1-3; the table names TRBD1, a call not compared with the DNA. TRBV1 is listed as a pseudogene. The CDR3 is made up of 15 amino acids. CDR3 residues: CTSSQVLQAGNTIYF. The DNA of the CDR3 is TGCACCAGCAGCCAAGTCCTACAGGCTGGAAACACCATATATTTT.

This clone was observed a single time. The chain links TRBV10-2 to TRBJ1-1; D perhaps matches TRBD1 (5 bases). CDR3 size: 13 residues. CDR1 is WSHSY and CDR2 is SAAADI in the germline V gene. Deletions cut 6 bases from V and 3 bases from J, with 11 bases between. In DNA form, the CDR3 reads TGCGCCAGCAGGGGGGGACGGTACACTGAAGCTTTCTTT. Its translation: CASRGGRYTEAFF.

The chain links TRBV11-2 to TRBJ2-3; TRBD2 matches 11 bases. Germline V gene lookup returns CDR1 SGHAT and CDR2 FQNNGV. V gave up 4 bases and J gave up 3 bases; unmatched junction bases: 3. The CDR3 is made up of 15 amino acids. This CDR3 reads CASSSGTSGTDTQYF. Here the CDR3 DNA reads TGTGCCAGCAGCTCCGGGACTAGCGGAACAGATACGCAGTATTTT.

The chain links TRBV19 to TRBJ2-3; 12 bases map to TRBD2. Trimming cost V 5 bases and J 2 bases; bases outside gene matches: 5. This CDR3 spans 16 amino acids. CDR1 and CDR2 (germline): LNHDA, SQIVND (reference sequence). CDR3 bases: TGTGCCAGTAGTCAGGCTAGCGGGGGGGCCACAGATACGCAGTATTTT. This encodes CASSQASGGATDTQYF.

The rearrangement links TRBV5-1 to TRBJ1-1; D gene unclear. The V end lost 1 base, the J end lost 3 bases, and 7 bases lay between the germline ends. The germline CDR1 and CDR2 sequences are SGHRS and YFSETQ. The CDR3 loop spans 13 amino acids. CDR3 DNA sequence: TGCGCCAGCAGCTTGCGGGAGCACACTGAAGCTTTCTTT. This translates into CASSLREHTEAFF.

The chain recombines TRBV11-3 with TRBJ1-5, with 7 bases aligning to TRBD1. This CDR3 is 13 amino acids long. Germline CDR1 is SGHNT and CDR2 is YENEEA. Trimming removed 0 bases from V and 9 bases from J; junction bases left unmatched: 2. The CDR3 DNA reads TGTGCCAGCAGCTTAGATAGGGACAGGCCCCAGCATTTT. It yields the protein CASSLDRDRPQHF.

V and J are TRBV7-2 and TRBJ2-3; TRBD2 agrees at 8 bases. The junction had 3 bases not matched to a gene; V was cut back by 5 bases and J by 2 bases. The V gene's germline CDR1 is SGHTA and CDR2 FQGNSA. The CDR3 runs to 14 residues. Written as DNA, the CDR3 is TGTGCCAGCAGCCGCGGACTAGCCACAGATACGCAGTATTTT. Translated: CASSRGLATDTQYF.

The chain carries TRBV7-2 and TRBJ1-1; TRBD1 is a possible D gene (5 bases). V was pared by 7 bases and J by 1 base, with 16 bases between. Germline CDR1 and CDR2: SGHTA and FQGNSA. CDR3 length: 15 amino acids. The CDR3 spells CASIPWGVGNTEAFF. Written as DNA, the CDR3 is TGTGCCAGCATCCCATGGGGGGTGGGGAACACTGAAGCTTTCTTT.

The chain employs TRBV27 and TRBJ2-3; TRBD2 might be the D (6 bases). Per the germline V gene, CDR1 is MNHEY and CDR2 is SMNVEV (reference sequence). The CDR3 is 16 residues long. The germline V and J ends were trimmed by 3 bases and 2 bases, with 15 bases remaining between them. CDR3: CASSFSRGSFTDTQYF. The CDR3 DNA sequence: TGTGCCAGCAGTTTTTCGCGGGGTTCTTTCACAGATACGCAGTATTTT.

The chain links TRBV29-1 to TRBJ1-1; D unresolved. Trimming stripped 5 bases from V and 6 bases from J, with 16 bases between. Germline V gene lookup returns CDR1 SQVTM and CDR2 ANQGSEA. The length of the CDR3 is 13 residues. The CDR3, as DNA: TGCAGCGTTTGGTTGGGCAGCCTTCCTGAAGCTTTCTTT. This codes for CSVWLGSLPEAFF.

The chain joins TRBV4-1 to TRBJ1-5; perhaps TRBD1 as D (6 bases). The V gene lost 2 bases and the J gene lost 2 bases, with 19 bases spanning the gap. CDR3 length equals 18 residues. Germline V CDR1 and CDR2: MGHRA, YSYEKL. CDR3 sequence reads: CASSQPPEAGVGNQPQHF. The CDR3, as DNA: TGCGCCAGCAGCCAACCCCCGGAGGCAGGGGTGGGCAATCAGCCCCAGCATTTT.

The chain recombines TRBV9 with TRBJ2-1, with TRBD1 matching over 7 bases. CDR1 is SGDLS, CDR2 YYNGEE, per germline. This CDR3 has 14 amino acids. V trimming: 2 bases; J trimming: 8 bases; junction bases outside the gene matches: 7. CDR3 nucleotides: TGTGCCAGCAGCGTCGGGACAGTAGGGGATGAGCAGTTCTTC. This gives the protein CASSVGTVGDEQFF.

This clone came up once. The V and J genes are TRBV5-4 and TRBJ2-3; tentatively, D is TRBD2 (7 bases). The CDR3 has 16 residues. Per the germline V gene, CDR1 is SGHNT and CDR2 is YYREEE (reference sequence). V shed 4 bases and J shed 11 bases, with 26 bases lying between them. The CDR3 DNA is TGTGCCAGCAGCGGGAGGGGAGAGACTAGGGGGGCGGAGCAGTATTTT. Amino acid sequence: CASSGRGETRGAEQYF.

The CDR3 loop is CAWSVQTNTEAFF. CDR3 coding DNA: TGTGCCTGGAGTGTACAGACGAACACTGAAGCTTTCTTT. This chain uses TRBV30 with TRBJ1-1; D gene ambiguous. Germline values: CDR1 GTSNPN, CDR2 SVGIG (reference sequence). Between the trimmed V and J ends, which lost 0 bases and 1 base, there was a span of 6 bases. This CDR3 is built from 13 residues.

V and J are TRBV6-4 and TRBJ1-1; the D is unclear. CDR1 is MRHNA and CDR2 is SNTAGT in the germline V gene. The ends were cut back, 2 bases at V and 1 base at J, with 11 bases in the middle. CDR3 length: 15 residues. The CDR3: CASSDGETPNTEAFF. In DNA, the CDR3 is TGTGCCAGCAGTGACGGTGAGACACCGAACACTGAAGCTTTCTTT.

The chain combines TRBV5-1 with TRBJ1-2; D perhaps matches TRBD1 (5 bases). The length of the CDR3 is 15 residues. Trimming took off 0 bases at V and 4 bases at J, with 13 bases between the two ends. The V gene's germline CDR1 is SGHRS and CDR2 YFSETQ. The CDR3 sequence is CASSLDLGRIYGYTF. DNA of the CDR3: TGCGCCAGCAGCTTGGATCTGGGGCGCATCTATGGCTACACCTTC.

The gene calls are TRBV30 and TRBJ1-4, with D possibly matching TRBD1 (6 bases). Germline CDR1 GTSNPN, CDR2 SVGIG (reference sequence). V was cut by 3 bases and J by 5 bases, with 16 bases left in between. CDR3 length: 15 residues. CDR3: CAWRRSGGSNEKLFF. Here the CDR3 DNA reads TGTGCCTGGAGAAGAAGTGGGGGCTCCAATGAAAAACTGTTTTTT.

In this sample, this clone turned up a few times. V usage is TRBV19 and J usage is TRBJ2-3; TRBD2 agrees at 8 bases. The J segment lost 8 bases and the V segment lost 3 bases, leaving 13 bases of the junction unmatched. The CDR3 totals 16 residues. Germline loops: CDR1 LNHDA, CDR2 SQIVND (reference sequence). The CDR3 reads CASSMAQRGPRGTQYF. CDR3 nucleotides: TGTGCCAGTAGTATGGCACAGCGGGGGCCCCGGGGTACGCAGTATTTT.

In this sample, this clone turned up once. This sequence joins TRBV2 and TRBJ2-3, with D possibly matching TRBD1 (5 bases). Trimming left V 6 bases short and J 5 bases short, with 9 bases between. Germline CDR1 reads SNHLY; CDR2 reads FYNNEI. The CDR3 spans 12 residues. The CDR3 DNA follows: TGTGCCAGCAGGGGGCCCGGAGATACGCAGTATTTT. Protein product: CASRGPGDTQYF.

This chain connects TRBV3-1 (or the pseudogene TRBV3-2) to TRBJ2-5; TRBD2 is a possible D gene (6 bases). The CDR3 covers 17 residues. The germline CDR1 and CDR2 sequences are LGHDT and YNNKEL (reference sequence). V lost 3 bases and J 2 bases, leaving 19 bases between the germline ends. This CDR3 is CASSHIRDSHTQETQYF. The DNA of the CDR3 is TGTGCCAGCAGCCATATCCGGGACTCACACACTCAAGAGACCCAGTACTTC.

This clone appeared a few times. The chain has TRBV2 and TRBJ2-3; the match to TRBD1 covers 7 bases. J was trimmed by 2 bases and V by 5 bases; bases with no gene match: 4. Per germline, CDR1 SNHLY and CDR2 FYNNEI. The CDR3 is 14 amino acids. The CDR3 loop is CASSPGQTTDTQYF. CDR3 bases: TGTGCCAGCAGTCCGGGACAGACCACAGATACGCAGTATTTT. Variable domain in full (rest from reference TRBV2 and TRBJ2-3): EPEVTQTPSHQVTQMGQEVILRCVPISNHLYFYWYRQILGQKVEFLVSFYNNEISEKSEIFDDQFSVERPDGSNFTLKIRSTKLEDSAMYFCASSPGQTTDTQYFGPGTRLTVL.

The chain is built from TRBV6-6 and TRBJ1-1, with 7 positions matching TRBD1. This CDR3 spans 13 amino acids. The germline V gene has CDR1 MNHNY and CDR2 SVGAGI (reference sequence). Trimming removed 6 bases from V and 13 bases from J; junction bases left unmatched: 14. In nucleotides, the CDR3 is TGTGCCAGCAGCCACCGACAGGGACTGAAGCTTTTCTTT. This codes for CASSHRQGLKLFF.